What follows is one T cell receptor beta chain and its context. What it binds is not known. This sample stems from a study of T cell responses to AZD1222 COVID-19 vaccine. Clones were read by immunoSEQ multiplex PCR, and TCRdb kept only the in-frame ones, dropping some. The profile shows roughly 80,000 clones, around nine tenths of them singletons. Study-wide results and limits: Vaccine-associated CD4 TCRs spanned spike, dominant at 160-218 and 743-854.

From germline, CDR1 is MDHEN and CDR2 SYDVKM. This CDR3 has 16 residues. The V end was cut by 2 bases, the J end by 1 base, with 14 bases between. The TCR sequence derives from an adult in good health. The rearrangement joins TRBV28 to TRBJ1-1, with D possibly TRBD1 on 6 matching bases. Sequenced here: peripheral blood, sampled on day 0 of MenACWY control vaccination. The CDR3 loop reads CASSLGGRGPNTEAFF. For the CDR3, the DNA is TGTGCCAGCAGTTTAGGGGGCCGAGGGCCGAACACTGAAGCTTTCTTT.